The next 2 T cell receptor beta chains were all read from a single sample in a study of T cells in Graves' hyperthyroidism and ophthalmopathy. The CDR3 regions of TCR beta were amplified from RNA transcripts. The HTBI primer set served for first-round RT-PCR of the TCR CDR3. TCRdb fed the multiplex PCR reads into MiXCR, producing one record per CDR3 protein. The sample lists about 100,000 distinct CDR3 sequences, roughly 15% occurring once. Sequences were obtained from blood. The receptor source for this set is a woman between 45 and 65 years old with Graves' hyperthyroidism.

This clonotype was seen repeatedly, ten times or more. The chain is built from TRBV3-1 and TRBJ1-6; D is unresolved. V was shortened by 0 bases and J by 10 bases, with 13 bases between the two germline ends. The V gene's germline CDR1 is LGHDT and CDR2 YNNKEL (reference sequence). The CDR3 extends over 15 amino acids. The DNA of the CDR3 is TGTGCCAGCAGCCAAGATCGGTCAGGTGGGTCACCCCTCCACTTT. Its protein is CASSQDRSGGSPLHF.

This clonotype was seen only a few times. V and J are TRBV14 and TRBJ1-2, with D uncertain. CDR1 is SGHDN, CDR2 FVKESK, per germline. V was pared by 1 base and J by 7 bases, with 10 bases between. CDR3 length equals 13 residues. As DNA, the CDR3 is TGTGCCAGCAGCCAAGGGCACTCGGTTGGCTACACCTTC. It codes for CASSQGHSVGYTF.